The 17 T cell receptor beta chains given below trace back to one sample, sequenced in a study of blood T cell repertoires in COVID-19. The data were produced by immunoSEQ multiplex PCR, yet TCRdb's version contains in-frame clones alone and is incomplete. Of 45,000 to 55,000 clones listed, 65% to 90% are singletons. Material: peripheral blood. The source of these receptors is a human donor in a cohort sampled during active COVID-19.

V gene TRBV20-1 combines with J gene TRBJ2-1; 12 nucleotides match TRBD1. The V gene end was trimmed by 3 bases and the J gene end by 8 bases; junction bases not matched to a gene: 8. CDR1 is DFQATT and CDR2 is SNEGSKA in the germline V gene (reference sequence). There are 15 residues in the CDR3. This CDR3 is CSASGTGGFKDEQFF. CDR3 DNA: TGCAGTGCTAGTGGGACAGGGGGCTTCAAGGATGAGCAGTTCTTC.

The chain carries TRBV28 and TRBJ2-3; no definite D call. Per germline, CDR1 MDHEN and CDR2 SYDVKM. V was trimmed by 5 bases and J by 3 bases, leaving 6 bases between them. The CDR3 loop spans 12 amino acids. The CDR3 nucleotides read TGTGCCAGCAGTCTAAAAACAGATACGCAGTATTTT. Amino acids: CASSLKTDTQYF.

CDR3 nucleotide sequence: TGTGCCAGCTCAAGTCGGACAGGGGGAGGAGATACGCAGTATTTT. Translated: CASSSRTGGGDTQYF. V gene TRBV18 combines with J gene TRBJ2-3, with 10 nucleotides matching TRBD1. V was clipped by 5 bases and J by 5 bases; unmatched bases: 7. CDR1 is KGHSH, CDR2 LQKENI, per germline. The CDR3 consists of 15 residues. The entire variable domain, with the rest obtained from reference TRBV18 and TRBJ2-3, is as follows: NAGVMQNPRHLVRRRGQEARLRCSPMKGHSHVYWYRQLPEEGLKFMVYLQKENIIDESGMPKERFSAEFPKEGPSILRIQQVVRGDSAAYFCASSSRTGGGDTQYFGPGTRLTVL.

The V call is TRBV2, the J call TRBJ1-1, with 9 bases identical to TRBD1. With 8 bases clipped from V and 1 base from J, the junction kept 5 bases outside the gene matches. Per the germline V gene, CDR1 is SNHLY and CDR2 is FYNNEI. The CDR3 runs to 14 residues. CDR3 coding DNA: TGTGCCAGCGGGACAGGGTACGGGAACACTGAAGCTTTCTTT. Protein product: CASGTGYGNTEAFF.

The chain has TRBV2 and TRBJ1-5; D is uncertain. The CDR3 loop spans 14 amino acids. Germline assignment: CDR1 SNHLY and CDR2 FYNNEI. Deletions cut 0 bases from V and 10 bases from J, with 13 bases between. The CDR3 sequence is CASSEARVSSPQHF. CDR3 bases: TGTGCCAGCAGTGAAGCGCGGGTGTCTTCACCCCAGCATTTT.

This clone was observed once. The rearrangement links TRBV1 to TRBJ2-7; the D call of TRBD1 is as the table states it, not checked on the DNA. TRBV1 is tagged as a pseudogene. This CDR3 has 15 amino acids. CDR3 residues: CTSSQDVGVGDEQYF. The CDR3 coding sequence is TGCACCAGCAGCCAAGATGTAGGGGTTGGGGACGAGCAGTACTTC.

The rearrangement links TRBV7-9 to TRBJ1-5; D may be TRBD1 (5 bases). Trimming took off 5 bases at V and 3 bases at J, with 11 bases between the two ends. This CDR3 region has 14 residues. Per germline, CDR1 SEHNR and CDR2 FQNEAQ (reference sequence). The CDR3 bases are TGTGCCAGCAGCCCTACAGGCCTCAATCAGCCCCAGCATTTT. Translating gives CASSPTGLNQPQHF.

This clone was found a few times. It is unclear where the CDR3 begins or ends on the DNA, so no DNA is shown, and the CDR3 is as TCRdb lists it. CDR3: CVRSLASRVAGGNQPQHF. The chain is built from TRBV7-5 and TRBJ1-5. TRBV7-5 is classified as a pseudogene. 18 amino acids form the CDR3, both terminal residues included.

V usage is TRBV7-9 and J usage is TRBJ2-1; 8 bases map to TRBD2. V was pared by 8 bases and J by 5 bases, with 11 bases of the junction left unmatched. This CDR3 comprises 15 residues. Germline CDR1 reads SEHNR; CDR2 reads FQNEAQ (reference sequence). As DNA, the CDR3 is TGTGCCAGCGTCCCGCGAGGGACTAGTCACAATGAGCAGTTCTTC. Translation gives CASVPRGTSHNEQFF.

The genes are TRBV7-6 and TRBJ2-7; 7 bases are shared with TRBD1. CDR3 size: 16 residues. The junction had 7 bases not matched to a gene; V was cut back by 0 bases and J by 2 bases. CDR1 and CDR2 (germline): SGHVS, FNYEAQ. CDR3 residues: CASSLATGTVTYEQYF. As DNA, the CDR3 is TGTGCCAGCAGCTTAGCTACCGGGACAGTTACCTACGAGCAGTACTTC. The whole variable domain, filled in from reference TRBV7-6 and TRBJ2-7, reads GAGVSQSPRYKVTKRGQDVALRCDPISGHVSLYWYRQALGQGPEFLTYFNYEAQQDKSGLPNDRFSAERPEGSISTLTIQRTEQRDSAMYRCASSLATGTVTYEQYFGPGTRLTVT.

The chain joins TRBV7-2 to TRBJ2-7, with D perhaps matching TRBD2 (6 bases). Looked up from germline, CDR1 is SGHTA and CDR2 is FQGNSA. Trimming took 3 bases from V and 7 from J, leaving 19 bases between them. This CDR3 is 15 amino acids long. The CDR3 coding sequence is TGTGCCAGCAGCTTTAACGGAGGAGGGGCGCAAGAGCAGTACTTC. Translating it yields CASSFNGGGAQEQYF.

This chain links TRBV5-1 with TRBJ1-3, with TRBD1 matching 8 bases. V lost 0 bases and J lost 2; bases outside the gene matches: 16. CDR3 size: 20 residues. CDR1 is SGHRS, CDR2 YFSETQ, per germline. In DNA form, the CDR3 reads TGCGCCAGCAGCTTGGAGCCGACAGGGGTTGGAGGCTTCGCTGGAAACACCATATATTTT. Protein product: CASSLEPTGVGGFAGNTIYF.

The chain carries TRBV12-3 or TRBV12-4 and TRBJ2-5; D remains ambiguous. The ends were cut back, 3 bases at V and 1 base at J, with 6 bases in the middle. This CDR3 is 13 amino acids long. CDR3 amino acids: CASSFVSQETQYF. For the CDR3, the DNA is TGTGCCAGCAGTTTCGTGAGCCAAGAGACCCAGTACTTC.

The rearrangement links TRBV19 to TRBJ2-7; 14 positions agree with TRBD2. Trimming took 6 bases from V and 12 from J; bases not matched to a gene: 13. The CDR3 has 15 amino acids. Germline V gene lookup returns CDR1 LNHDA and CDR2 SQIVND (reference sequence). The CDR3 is CASRSTGTSGSEMYF. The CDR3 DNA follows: TGTGCCAGTAGATCAACCGGGACTAGCGGGAGTGAAATGTACTTC.

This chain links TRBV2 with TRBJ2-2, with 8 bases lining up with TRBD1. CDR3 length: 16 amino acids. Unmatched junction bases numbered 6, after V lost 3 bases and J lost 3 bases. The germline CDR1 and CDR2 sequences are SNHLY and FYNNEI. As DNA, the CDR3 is TGTGCCAGCAGTGAGGGCACAGGGGGGTACACCGGGGAGCTGTTTTTT. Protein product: CASSEGTGGYTGELFF. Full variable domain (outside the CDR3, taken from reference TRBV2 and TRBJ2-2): EPEVTQTPSHQVTQMGQEVILRCVPISNHLYFYWYRQILGQKVEFLVSFYNNEISEKSEIFDDQFSVERPDGSNFTLKIRSTKLEDSAMYFCASSEGTGGYTGELFFGEGSRLTVL.

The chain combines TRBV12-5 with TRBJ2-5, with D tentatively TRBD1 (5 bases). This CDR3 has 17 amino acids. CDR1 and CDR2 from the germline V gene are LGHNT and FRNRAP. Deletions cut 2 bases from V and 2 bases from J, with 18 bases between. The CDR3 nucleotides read TGTGCTAGTGGTTTGACAGGTCAGGGAAGATTGCAAGAGACCCAGTACTTC. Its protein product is CASGLTGQGRLQETQYF.

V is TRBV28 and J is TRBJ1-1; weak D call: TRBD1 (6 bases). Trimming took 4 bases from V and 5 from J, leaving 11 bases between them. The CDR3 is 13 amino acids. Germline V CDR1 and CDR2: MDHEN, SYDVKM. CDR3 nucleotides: TGTGCCAGCAGTTCCGACGGACAGACTGAAGCTTTCTTT. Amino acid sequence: CASSSDGQTEAFF.